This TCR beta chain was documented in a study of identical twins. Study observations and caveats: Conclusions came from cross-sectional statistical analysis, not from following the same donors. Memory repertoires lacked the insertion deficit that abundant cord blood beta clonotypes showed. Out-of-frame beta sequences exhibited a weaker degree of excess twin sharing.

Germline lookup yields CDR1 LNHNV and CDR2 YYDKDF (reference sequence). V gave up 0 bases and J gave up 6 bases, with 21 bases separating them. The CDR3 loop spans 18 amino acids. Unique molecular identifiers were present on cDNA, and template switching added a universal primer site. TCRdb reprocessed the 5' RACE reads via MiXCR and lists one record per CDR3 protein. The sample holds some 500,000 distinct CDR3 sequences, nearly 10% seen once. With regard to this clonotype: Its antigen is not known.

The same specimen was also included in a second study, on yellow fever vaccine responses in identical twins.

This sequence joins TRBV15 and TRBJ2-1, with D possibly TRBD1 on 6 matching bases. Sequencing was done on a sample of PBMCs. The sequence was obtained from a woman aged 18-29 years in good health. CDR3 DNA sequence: TGTGCCACCAGCAGAGATGGTTCCCCTAGTTGGGGGCCCAATGAGCAGTTCTTC. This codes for CATSRDGSPSWGPNEQFF.